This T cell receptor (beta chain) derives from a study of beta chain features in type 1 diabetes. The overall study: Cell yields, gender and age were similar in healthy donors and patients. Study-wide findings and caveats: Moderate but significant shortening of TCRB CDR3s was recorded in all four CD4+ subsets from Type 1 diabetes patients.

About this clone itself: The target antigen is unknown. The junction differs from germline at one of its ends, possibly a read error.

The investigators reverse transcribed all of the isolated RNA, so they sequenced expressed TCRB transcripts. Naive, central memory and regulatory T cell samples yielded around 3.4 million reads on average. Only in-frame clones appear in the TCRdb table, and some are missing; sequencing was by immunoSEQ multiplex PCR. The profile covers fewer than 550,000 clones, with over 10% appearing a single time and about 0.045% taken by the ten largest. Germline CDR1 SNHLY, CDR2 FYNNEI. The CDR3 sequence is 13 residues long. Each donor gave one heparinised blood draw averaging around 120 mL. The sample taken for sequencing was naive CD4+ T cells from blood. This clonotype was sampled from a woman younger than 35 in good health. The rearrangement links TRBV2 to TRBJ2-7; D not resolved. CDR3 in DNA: TGTGCCAGCAGTGCCTCGTTTCTGGGCCCCCCTGACTTC. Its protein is CASSASFLGPPDF.